This T cell receptor beta chain comes out of a study of response to subunit inactivated influenza vaccine. Study-wide results and caveats: There was a suggestion from the authors that each seasonal influenza vaccination recruits few new T cells.

MiXCR, run by TCRdb on the RT-PCR reads, gives a single entry per CDR3 protein. The table has roughly 620,000 distinct CDR3 sequences, about 11% seen once. This clonotype was detected ten times or more. Its antigen is unidentified. V was pared by 6 bases and J by 1 base, with 5 bases of the junction left unmatched. CDR1 and CDR2 (germline): SQVTM, ANQGSEA. CDR3 length: 15 amino acids. These records were also assigned to another study, of T cells expressing NK-cell markers. This second study notes: A 5'RACE template switching approach incorporating UMIs was used to make TCR beta cDNA. Dominant NKG2C+ clonotypes in roughly six donors made up about 1.0-7.0% of CD8+ T cells.

V is TRBV29-1 and J is TRBJ2-7; 14 nucleotides match TRBD2. The sequence came from a man between 50 and 59 years old who received an inactivated influenza vaccine. Specimen: PBMCs from blood, collected on the day of vaccination. This CDR3 reads CSVTGTSGRSYEQYF. For the CDR3, the DNA is TGCAGCGTGACCGGGACTAGCGGGAGATCCTACGAGCAGTACTTC.